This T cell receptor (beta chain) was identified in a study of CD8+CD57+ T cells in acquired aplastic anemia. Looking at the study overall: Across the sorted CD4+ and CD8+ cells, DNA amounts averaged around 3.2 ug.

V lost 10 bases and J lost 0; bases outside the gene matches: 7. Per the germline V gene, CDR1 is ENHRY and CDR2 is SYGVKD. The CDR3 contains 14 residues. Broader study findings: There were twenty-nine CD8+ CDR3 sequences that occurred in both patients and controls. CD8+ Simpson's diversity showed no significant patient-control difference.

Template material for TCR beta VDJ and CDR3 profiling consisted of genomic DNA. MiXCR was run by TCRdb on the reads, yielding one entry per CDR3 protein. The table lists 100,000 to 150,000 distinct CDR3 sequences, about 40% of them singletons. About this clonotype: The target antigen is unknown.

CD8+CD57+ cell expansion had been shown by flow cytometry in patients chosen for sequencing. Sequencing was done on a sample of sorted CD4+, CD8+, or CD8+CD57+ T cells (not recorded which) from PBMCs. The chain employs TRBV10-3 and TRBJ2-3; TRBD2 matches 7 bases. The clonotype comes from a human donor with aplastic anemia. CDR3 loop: CATISGQSTDTQYF. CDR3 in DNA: TGTGCCACGATTAGCGGGCAAAGCACAGATACGCAGTATTTT.